This entry features one T cell receptor beta chain sequence. The V gene's germline CDR1 is ENHRY and CDR2 SYGVKD. This CDR3 region has 14 residues. The V gene lost 3 bases and the J gene lost 3 bases, with 9 bases spanning the gap. The data were taken from a study of blood T cell repertoires in COVID-19. Across the study: Samples taken during acute and convalescent COVID-19 were collected in the United States, Italy and Spain.

TCRdb's copy holds only in-frame clones and misses some; the assay was immunoSEQ multiplex PCR. The sample lists about 670,000 clones, 85% to 90% occurring once. This receptor was obtained from a woman between 18 and 29 years old with acute or convalescent COVID-19. The genes are TRBV10-3 and TRBJ1-5; maybe TRBD1 (6 bases). Input material: peripheral blood. CDR3 DNA sequence: TGTGCCATCAGTGACCCAGGGGCCAATCAGCCCCAGCATTTT. Amino acid sequence: CAISDPGANQPQHF.